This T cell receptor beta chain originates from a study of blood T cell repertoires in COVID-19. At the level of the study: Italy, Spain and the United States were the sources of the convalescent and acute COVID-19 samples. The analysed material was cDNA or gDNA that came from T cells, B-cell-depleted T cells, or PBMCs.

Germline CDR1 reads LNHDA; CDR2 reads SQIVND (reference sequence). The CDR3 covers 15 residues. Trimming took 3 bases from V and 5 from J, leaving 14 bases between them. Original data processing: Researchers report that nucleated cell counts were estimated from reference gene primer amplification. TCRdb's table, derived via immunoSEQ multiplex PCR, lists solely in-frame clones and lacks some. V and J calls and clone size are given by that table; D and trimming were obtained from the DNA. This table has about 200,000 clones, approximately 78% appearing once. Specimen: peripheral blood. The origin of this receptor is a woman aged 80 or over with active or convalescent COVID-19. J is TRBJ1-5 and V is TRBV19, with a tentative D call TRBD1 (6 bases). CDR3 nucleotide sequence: TGTGCCAGTAGTATCTTGGGGGCGCGAGATCAGCCCCAGCATTTT. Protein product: CASSILGARDQPQHF. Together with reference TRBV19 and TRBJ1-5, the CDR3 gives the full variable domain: DGGITQSPKYLFRKEGQNVTLSCEQNLNHDAMYWYRQDPGQGLRLIYYSQIVNDFQKGDIAEGYSVSREKKESFPLTVTSAQKNPTAFYLCASSILGARDQPQHFGDGTRLSIL.